This T cell receptor beta chain was found in a study of blood T cell repertoires in COVID-19. Study-wide background: T cells, B-cell-depleted T cells, or PBMCs supplied cDNA or gDNA.

The CDR3 is 14 amino acids. Germline CDR1 reads LNHNV; CDR2 reads YYDKDF (reference sequence). After removal of 5 bases from V and 1 base from J, the junction contained 5 bases not matched to a gene. Only in-frame clones appear in the TCRdb table, and some are missing; sequencing was by immunoSEQ multiplex PCR. Here the sample spans 300,000 to 350,000 clones, 88% being singletons. Everyone who took part was roughly 18 to 90 years old, and they came from about 25 US areas. Within 2 weeks of study entry, exposed participants had contacted a PCR-confirmed or clinician-diagnosed COVID-19 case. The sequence was obtained from a woman aged 25-40 years who had been exposed to COVID-19. The sample comprised PBMCs or T cells enriched from blood (not recorded which). The J gene is TRBJ2-7, the V gene TRBV15; 7 bases fit TRBD1. The CDR3 sequence is CATSHRDSSYEQYF. The CDR3 DNA sequence: TGTGCCACCAGCCACCGGGACAGTTCCTACGAGCAGTACTTC.